The sequence of this TCR beta chain was determined in a study of graft-versus-host responses after intestinal transplantation. Generated by immunoSEQ multiplex PCR, the TCRdb table keeps only in-frame clones and is missing some. The sample holds about 88,000 clones; around 93% are singletons and the top ten take approximately 0.2%. In germline, CDR1 is SGHNT, CDR2 YYREEE (reference sequence). The J segment lost 11 bases and the V segment lost 4 bases, leaving 9 bases of the junction unmatched. The CDR3 has 13 residues. Details on this clone: No antigen is known for it.

This rearrangement joins TRBV5-4 to TRBJ2-7; 10 positions agree with TRBD1. Material: unstimulated CD4+ T cells sorted from spleen or lymph node cells, obtained before transplant. The sequence derives from a human donor who was the organ donor for an intestinal transplant. The CDR3 DNA reads as TGTGCCAGCAGCCTGGACAGGGGGGTAGGGGAGTACTTC. Translated, it gives CASSLDRGVGEYF.